The TCR beta chain under discussion was sequenced for a study of blood T cell repertoires in COVID-19. As for this clone: This sample includes further DNA sequences coding for the same CDR3.

The V gene's germline CDR1 is SGHDT and CDR2 YYEEEE. V was cut by 1 base and J by 7 bases, with 6 bases left in between. The CDR3 runs to 11 residues. Original handling: Amplification of reference gene primers was used by the study to estimate nucleated cell counts. Generated by immunoSEQ multiplex PCR, the TCRdb table keeps only in-frame clones and is missing some. That table gives V, J and clone size, and the DNA gave D and trimming. The table lists 150,000 to 200,000 clones, roughly 90% of them singletons, with over 15% in the top ten. J is TRBJ2-7 and V is TRBV5-6; tentative D call: TRBD2 (5 bases). The sample was peripheral blood. The TCR comes from a man aged 55-75 years with active or convalescent COVID-19. The CDR3 nucleotides are TGTGCCAGCAGCTTGTCGGGGGAGCAGTACTTC. Protein: CASSLSGEQYF.